A single T cell receptor beta chain is shown here with its context. Its specificity is unknown. V was shortened by 4 bases and J by 3 bases, with 21 bases between the two germline ends. CDR1 and CDR2 from the germline V gene are SGHAT and FQNNGV. This CDR3 comprises 17 residues. The data were taken from a study of cytomegalovirus exposure and HLA in healthy donors. Study findings and constraints: Reportedly, diagnosis of cytomegalovirus status by the classifier showed high specificity and sensitivity. With DRB1 most and HLA-C fewest, TCR association rates differed between HLA loci in a later analysis.

The PCR employed 60 Vbeta primers together with 13 Jbeta primers. Assay used: immunoSEQ multiplex PCR; TCRdb lists only in-frame clones, some missing. The sample shows approximately 130,000 clones, 80% of them seen only once. The chain is built from TRBV11-2 and TRBJ1-2; D may be TRBD1 (6 bases). Sequenced sample: PBMCs. The TCR comes from a woman aged 40 to 55 in good health and CMV-seronegative. Here the CDR3 DNA reads TGTGCCAGCAGCTCACCTAGGGGTCGGACAGCCGACTATGGCTACACCTTC. It yields the protein CASSSPRGRTADYGYTF.